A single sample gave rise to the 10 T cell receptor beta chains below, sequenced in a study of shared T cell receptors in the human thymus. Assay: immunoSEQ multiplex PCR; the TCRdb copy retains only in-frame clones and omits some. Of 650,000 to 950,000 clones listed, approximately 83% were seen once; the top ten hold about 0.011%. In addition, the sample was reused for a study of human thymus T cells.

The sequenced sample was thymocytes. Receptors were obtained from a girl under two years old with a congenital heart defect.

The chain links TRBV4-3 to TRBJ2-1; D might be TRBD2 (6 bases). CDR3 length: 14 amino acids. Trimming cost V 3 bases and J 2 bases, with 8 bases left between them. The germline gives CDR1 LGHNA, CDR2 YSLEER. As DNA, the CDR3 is TGCGCCAGCAGCCAGCGGGGACCCTACAATGAGCAGTTCTTC. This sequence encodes CASSQRGPYNEQFF.

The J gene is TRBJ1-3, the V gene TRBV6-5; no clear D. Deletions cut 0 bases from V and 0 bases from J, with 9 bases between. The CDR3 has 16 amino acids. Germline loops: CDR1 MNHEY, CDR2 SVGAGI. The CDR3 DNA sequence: TGTGCCAGCAGTTACTCGAGGGCCAGCTCTGGAAACACCATATATTTT. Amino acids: CASSYSRASSGNTIYF.

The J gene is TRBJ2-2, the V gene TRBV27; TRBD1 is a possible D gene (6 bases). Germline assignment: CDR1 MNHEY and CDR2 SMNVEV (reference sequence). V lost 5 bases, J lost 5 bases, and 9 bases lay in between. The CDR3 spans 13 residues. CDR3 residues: CASSPQGTGELFF. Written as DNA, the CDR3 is TGTGCCAGCAGTCCACAGGGAACCGGGGAGCTGTTTTTT.

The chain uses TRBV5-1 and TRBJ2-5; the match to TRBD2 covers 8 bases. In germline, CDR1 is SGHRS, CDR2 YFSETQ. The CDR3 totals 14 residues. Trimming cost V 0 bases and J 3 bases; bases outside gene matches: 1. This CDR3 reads CASSLGAGEETQYF. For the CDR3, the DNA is TGCGCCAGCAGCTTGGGAGCGGGGGAAGAGACCCAGTACTTC.

CDR3 coding DNA: TGTGCCAGCAGCTATGGGTCGGCGGGGGGATTTCACCCACCCCTCCACTTT. Protein sequence: CASSYGSAGGFHPPLHF. V and J are TRBV11-1 and TRBJ1-6; the D gene is possibly TRBD1 (5 bases). The ends were cut back, 4 bases at V and 11 bases at J, with 24 bases in the middle. The germline V gene has CDR1 SGHAT and CDR2 FQDESV (reference sequence). The CDR3 consists of 17 residues.

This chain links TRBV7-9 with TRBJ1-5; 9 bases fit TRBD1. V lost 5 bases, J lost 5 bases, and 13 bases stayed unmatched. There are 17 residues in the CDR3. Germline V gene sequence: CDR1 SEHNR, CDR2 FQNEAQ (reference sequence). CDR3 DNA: TGTGCCAGCAGCGCCGCTAAGGGACAGGGAAGTTATCAGCCCCAGCATTTT. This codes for CASSAAKGQGSYQPQHF. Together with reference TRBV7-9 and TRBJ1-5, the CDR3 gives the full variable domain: DTGVSQNPRHKITKRGQNVTFRCDPISEHNRLYWYRQTLGQGPEFLTYFQNEAQLEKSRLLSDRFSAERPKGSFSTLEIQRTEQGDSAMYLCASSAAKGQGSYQPQHFGDGTRLSIL.

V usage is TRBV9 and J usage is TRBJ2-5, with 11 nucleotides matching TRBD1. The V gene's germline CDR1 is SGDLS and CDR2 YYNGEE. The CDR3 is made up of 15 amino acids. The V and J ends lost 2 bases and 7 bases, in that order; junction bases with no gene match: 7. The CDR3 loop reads CASSVRDRGKGTQYF. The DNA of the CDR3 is TGTGCCAGCAGCGTTCGGGACAGGGGGAAGGGGACCCAGTACTTC.

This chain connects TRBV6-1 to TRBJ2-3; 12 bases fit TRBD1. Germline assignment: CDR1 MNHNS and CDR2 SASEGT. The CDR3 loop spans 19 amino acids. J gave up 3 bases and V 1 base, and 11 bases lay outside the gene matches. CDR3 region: CASSEERDRGQGRTDTQYF. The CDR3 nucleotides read TGTGCCAGCAGTGAAGAGCGGGACAGGGGGCAAGGTCGGACAGATACGCAGTATTTT.

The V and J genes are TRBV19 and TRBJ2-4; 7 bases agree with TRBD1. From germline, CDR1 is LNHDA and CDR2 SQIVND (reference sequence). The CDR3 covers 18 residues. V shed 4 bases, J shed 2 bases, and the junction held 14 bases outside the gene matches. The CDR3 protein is CASSKGQLIHNTKNIQYF. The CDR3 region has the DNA TGTGCCAGTAGTAAGGGACAGTTAATCCATAACACCAAAAACATTCAGTACTTC. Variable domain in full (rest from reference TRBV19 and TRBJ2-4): DGGITQSPKYLFRKEGQNVTLSCEQNLNHDAMYWYRQDPGQGLRLIYYSQIVNDFQKGDIAEGYSVSREKKESFPLTVTSAQKNPTAFYLCASSKGQLIHNTKNIQYFGAGTRLSVL.

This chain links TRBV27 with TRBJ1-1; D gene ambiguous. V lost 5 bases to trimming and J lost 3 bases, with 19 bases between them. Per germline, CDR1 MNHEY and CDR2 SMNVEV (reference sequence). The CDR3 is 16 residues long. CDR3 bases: TGTGCCAGCAGTCCCATGACTGTCCTGCACGACACTGAAGCTTTCTTT. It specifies CASSPMTVLHDTEAFF.